One and the same sample provided the 11 T cell receptor beta chains below, sequenced in a study of OX40 agonist ivuxolimab in advanced cancers. Libraries were prepared through the immunoSEQ multiplex PCR assay. TCRdb provides this immuneACCESS table in a form limited to in-frame rearrangements. Some clones are lacking; in checked studies, under half of them reflect an unresolved V gene, and why the rest are absent is not known. In this sample the table shows about 28,000 clones, 86% of which occur a single time. Jointly, the top ten make up about 25% of the sample. The specimen was CD4+ or CD8+ T cells sorted from blood, collected in a trial of the OX40 agonist ivuxolimab. These receptors originate from an adult with an advanced solid tumor such as melanoma, head and neck, liver or kidney cancer.

By its share, this clone is medium-sized. The V gene is TRBV10-3, the J gene TRBJ2-5, with D possibly matching TRBD2 (7 bases). Trimming left V 4 bases short and J 5 bases short, with 17 bases between. The CDR3 spans 15 residues. CDR1 is ENHRY, CDR2 SYGVKD, per germline. The CDR3 loop is CAISGGGAALETQYF. DNA for the CDR3: TGTGCCATCAGTGGCGGGGGCGCGGCTTTGGAGACCCAGTACTTC.

This clone was seen once. This chain joins TRBV27 and TRBJ2-4; no firm D call. CDR1 is MNHEY and CDR2 is SMNVEV in the germline V gene (reference sequence). The CDR3 is 14 amino acids. Trimming shortened V by 5 bases and J by 0 bases, and 8 bases separated the two germline ends. CDR3: CASSPTRAKNIQYF. CDR3 DNA sequence: TGTGCCAGCAGTCCGACCCGAGCCAAAAACATTCAGTACTTC.

The rearrangement uses TRBV4-2 and TRBJ2-7; D possibly uses TRBD1 or TRBD2 (7 bases each). V dropped 0 bases and J dropped 6 bases, with 18 bases sitting between them. Germline V gene data show CDR1 as LGHNA and CDR2 as YNFKEQ. The CDR3 has 16 amino acids. In DNA, the CDR3 is TGTGCCAGCAGCCAAGACCAGGGGGGAGGGTCGCGCGAGCAGTACTTC. This encodes CASSQDQGGGSREQYF.

Only a few counts were recorded for this clone. The chain combines TRBV14 with TRBJ2-3; 14 nucleotides agree with TRBD2. Germline loops: CDR1 SGHDN, CDR2 FVKESK. Germline trimming cut 4 bases from V and 3 bases from J; bases unmatched to any gene: 6. This CDR3 spans 17 amino acids. CDR3 loop: CASSLLGTSGRTDTQYF. Written as DNA, the CDR3 is TGTGCCAGCAGCCTGCTTGGGACTAGCGGGAGAACAGATACGCAGTATTTT.

The rearrangement links TRBV7-9 to TRBJ1-4; perhaps TRBD1 as D (5 bases). This CDR3 is built from 14 residues. Germline V gene data show CDR1 as SEHNR and CDR2 as FQNEAQ (reference sequence). V lost 2 bases and J 8 bases, leaving 12 bases between the germline ends. This CDR3 is CASSLRDSGEKLFF. As DNA, the CDR3 is TGTGCCAGCAGCTTACGAGACAGTGGAGAAAAACTGTTTTTT.

The chain's CDR3 is CASSSRLTGVNNTEAFF. The CDR3 DNA sequence: TGTGCCAGCAGTTCTCGGCTAACAGGGGTTAACAACACTGAAGCTTTCTTT. J is TRBJ1-1 and V is TRBV28; the match to TRBD1 covers 7 bases. Trimming at V came to 4 bases and at J to 2 bases, leaving 13 bases not matched to a gene. The CDR3 is 17 residues long. In germline, CDR1 is MDHEN, CDR2 SYDVKM. Full variable domain (outside the CDR3, taken from reference TRBV28 and TRBJ1-1): DVKVTQSSRYLVKRTGEKVFLECVQDMDHENMFWYRQDPGLGLRLIYFSYDVKMKEKGDIPEGYSVSREKKERFSLILESASTNQTSMYLCASSSRLTGVNNTEAFFGQGTRLTVV.

This clone was recorded a few times. V usage is TRBV29-1 and J usage is TRBJ2-2; D might be TRBD2 (6 bases). The CDR3 totals 13 residues. Germline CDR1 and CDR2: SQVTM and ANQGSEA. The V gene lost 7 bases and the J gene lost 5 bases, with 14 bases spanning the gap. The CDR3 DNA is TGCAGCGGGACGGAGGGAGGAACCGGGGAGCTGTTTTTT. Translation: CSGTEGGTGELFF.

This clone showed up just once. V gene TRBV5-6 combines with J gene TRBJ2-7; D remains ambiguous. Germline CDR1 and CDR2: SGHDT and YYEEEE. This CDR3 spans 13 amino acids. V lost 4 bases, J lost 0 bases, and 8 bases lay in between. In nucleotides, the CDR3 is TGTGCCAGCAGCCACATAAGCTCCTACGAGCAGTACTTC. It codes for CASSHISSYEQYF.

CDR3 sequence: CASSLGQNTEAFF. CDR3 in DNA: TGTGCCAGCAGTTTAGGCCAGAACACTGAAGCTTTCTTT. The chain is built from TRBV28 and TRBJ1-1; D remains ambiguous. Between the trimmed V and J ends, which lost 2 bases and 1 base, there was a span of 5 bases. Germline assignment: CDR1 MDHEN and CDR2 SYDVKM. This CDR3 spans 13 amino acids.

The J gene is TRBJ2-5, the V gene TRBV19, with unresolved D. From germline, CDR1 is LNHDA and CDR2 SQIVND (reference sequence). The CDR3 extends over 13 amino acids. The V end was cut by 4 bases, the J end by 1 base, with 7 bases between. The CDR3 sequence: CASSTGSQETQYF. CDR3 DNA sequence: TGTGCCAGTAGTACCGGGTCCCAAGAGACCCAGTACTTC.

V usage is TRBV21-1 and J usage is TRBJ1-5; TRBD1 is the table's D call and was not checked against the DNA. TRBV21-1 is tagged as a pseudogene. This CDR3 is built from 21 residues. The CDR3, as DNA: TGTGCCAGCAGCAAAATGATCAGAGGCGGACAAGAATATTATAGCAATCAGCCCCAGCATTTT. This codes for CASSKMIRGGQEYYSNQPQHF.